The entry below gives a single T cell receptor beta chain sequence along with its context. Its specificity is not known. Documented treatment: oral pan-JAK inhibitor, 5-10 mg twice daily. This sample is drawn from a study of CD8+ T cells in alopecia areata. Study information: Tofacitinib treatment spanned 6 to 18 months, with 6 months off drug afterward. Study findings and constraints: While tofacitinib was given, many expanded lesional clones persisted in scalp and blood. Within the top 100, expanded CD8+ clones significantly decreased with tofacitinib, as did scalp clonality. Relative to normal scalp, lesional scalp, especially alopecia totalis/universalis, showed higher clonality.

The CDR3 covers 15 residues. Per germline, CDR1 SGDLS and CDR2 YYNGEE. V was pared by 0 bases and J by 6 bases, with 6 bases of the junction left unmatched. RNA extraction was followed by reverse transcription into cDNA, which acted as the sequencing template. Assay: immunoSEQ multiplex PCR; the TCRdb copy retains only in-frame clones and omits some. The table lists 190,000 or so clones, around three fifths of them singletons. The material was CD8+ T cells sorted from blood, obtained at week 24, from a patient treated with tofacitinib. This clonotype was obtained from a human donor with alopecia areata. The V gene is TRBV9, the J gene TRBJ2-1; 7 nucleotides agree with TRBD2. The CDR3 region has the DNA TGTGCCAGCAGCGTAGCTACGGGGAGGGTCAATGAGCAGTTCTTC. Its translation is CASSVATGRVNEQFF.